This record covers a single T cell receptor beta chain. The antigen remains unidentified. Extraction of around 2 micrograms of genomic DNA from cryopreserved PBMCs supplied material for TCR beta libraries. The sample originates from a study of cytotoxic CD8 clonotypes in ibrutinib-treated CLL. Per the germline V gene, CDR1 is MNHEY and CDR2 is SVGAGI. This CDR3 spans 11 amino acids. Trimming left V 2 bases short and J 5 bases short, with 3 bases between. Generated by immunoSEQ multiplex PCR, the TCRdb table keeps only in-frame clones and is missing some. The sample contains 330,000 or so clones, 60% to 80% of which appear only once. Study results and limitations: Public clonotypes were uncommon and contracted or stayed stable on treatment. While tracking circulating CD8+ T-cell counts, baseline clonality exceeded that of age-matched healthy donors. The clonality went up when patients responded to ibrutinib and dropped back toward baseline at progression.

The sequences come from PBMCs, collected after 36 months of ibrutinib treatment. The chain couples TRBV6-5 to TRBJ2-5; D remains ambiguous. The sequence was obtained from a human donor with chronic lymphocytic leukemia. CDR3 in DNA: TGTGCCAGCAGTTACGCGGAGACCCAGTACTTC. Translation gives CASSYAETQYF.